The 16 T cell receptor beta chains presented below share a single source sample, sequenced in a study. TCRdb redid the calling of the 5' RACE reads with MiXCR, one entry per CDR3 protein. This table holds 60,000 to 65,000 distinct CDR3 sequences, about 22% found once. Sequenced sample: memory CD4+ T cells sorted from a lymph node. Subset given: memory CD4+ T cells, CD4+CD45RO+CD25-. The origin of the receptors is a female donor with breast cancer.

V is TRBV5-1 and J is TRBJ2-1; 8 nucleotides agree with TRBD1. The CDR3 covers 15 residues. Germline lookup yields CDR1 SGHRS and CDR2 YFSETQ. With V trimmed by 4 bases and J by 6 bases, 9 bases remained unmatched. The CDR3 DNA sequence: TGCGCCAGCAGCGAAATCGGGACAGGTATCAATGAGCAGTTCTTC. Translating it yields CASSEIGTGINEQFF.

This clonotype was detected a few times. The CDR3 nucleotides read TGTGCCAGCAGCCGCGACAGATACACCGGGGAGCTGTTTTTT. Protein: CASSRDRYTGELFF. The rearrangement joins TRBV7-3 to TRBJ2-2, with D possibly being TRBD1 (5 bases). CDR1 and CDR2 (germline): SGHTA, FQGTGA. This CDR3 spans 14 amino acids. Trimming removed 5 bases at V and 3 bases at J, with 10 bases between. Using reference TRBV7-3 and TRBJ2-2 for the parts outside the CDR3, the full variable domain is GAGVSQTPSNKVTEKGKYVELRCDPISGHTALYWYRQSLGQGPEFLIYFQGTGAADDSGLPNDRFFAVRPEGSVSTLKIQRTERGDSAVYLCASSRDRYTGELFFGEGSRLTVL.

In the case of this clonotype: With a much larger clone just one base away, this may be a read error. This chain connects TRBV6-6 to TRBJ1-1; TRBD1 might be the D (5 bases). The CDR3 length is 14 residues. Germline values: CDR1 MNHNY, CDR2 SVGAGI (reference sequence). CDR3: CASSYSTEGTETFF. In DNA, the CDR3 is TGTGCCAGCAGTTACTCGACAGAGGGCACTGAAACTTTCTTT.

On this clonotype: A much larger clone is a single base away; this may be a read error. The chain uses TRBV6-5 and TRBJ1-4; D remains unclear. The V and J ends lost 8 bases and 11 bases respectively, with 12 bases between them. Germline lookup yields CDR1 MNHEY and CDR2 SVGAGI. The CDR3 extends over 11 amino acids. Written as DNA, the CDR3 is TGTGCCAGCGGCGCGGACGATAAACTGTTTTTT. Translating gives CASGADDKLFF.

J is TRBJ1-2 and V is TRBV4-2; 9 nucleotides agree with TRBD1. The CDR3 has 12 amino acids. V was pared by 3 bases and J by 8 bases, with 1 base of the junction left unmatched. Germline assignment: CDR1 LGHNA and CDR2 YNFKEQ. The CDR3 sequence is CASSQGQGGYTF. The CDR3 bases are TGTGCCAGCAGCCAGGGACAGGGAGGCTACACCTTC.

This clonotype was seen only a few times. The chain carries TRBV7-2 and TRBJ2-6; D is possibly TRBD2 (5 bases). CDR3 length: 15 amino acids. V was clipped by 5 bases and J by 4 bases, with 12 bases between them. CDR1 and CDR2 (germline): SGHTA, FQGNSA. The CDR3, as DNA: TGTGCCAGCAGCCCTCCTCGGGGAGGGGCCAACGTCCTGACTTTC. It codes for CASSPPRGGANVLTF.

V and J are TRBV4-1 and TRBJ2-1; no clear D. The CDR3 totals 14 residues. Deletions cut 0 bases from V and 4 bases from J, with 7 bases between. Looked up from germline, CDR1 is MGHRA and CDR2 is YSYEKL. The CDR3 DNA sequence: TGCGCCAGCAGCCAAGACCCTAGATACAATGAGCAGTTCTTC. This codes for CASSQDPRYNEQFF.

This clonotype has just a few counts. The CDR3 sequence: CASSTSGGGNEKLFF. CDR3 coding DNA: TGTGCCAGCAGCACCTCCGGGGGCGGTAATGAAAAACTGTTTTTT. The genes are TRBV5-5 and TRBJ1-4; TRBD1 might be the D (6 bases). Trimming took 4 bases from V and 4 from J, leaving 14 bases between them. The CDR3 is 15 amino acids. Germline CDR1 reads SGHKS; CDR2 reads YYEKEE (reference sequence).

CDR3 sequence (DNA): TGTGCCAGCAAAGAGGGGCTGGGAGAGGATACGCAGTATTTT. Protein product: CASKEGLGEDTQYF. This chain uses TRBV12-3 or TRBV12-4 with TRBJ2-3; D may correspond to TRBD1 or TRBD2 (5 bases each). This CDR3 spans 14 amino acids. V was trimmed by 7 bases and J by 6 bases, leaving 17 bases between them.

The chain carries TRBV5-1 and TRBJ2-4, with D maybe TRBD1 (7 bases). In germline, CDR1 is SGHRS, CDR2 YFSETQ. Trimming removed 3 bases at V and 5 bases at J, with 18 bases between. This CDR3 has 16 residues. CDR3 in amino acids: CASSSGDSFLENIQYF. The CDR3 coding sequence is TGCGCCAGCAGCTCGGGGGACAGTTTTCTGGAAAACATTCAGTACTTC.

This clonotype was detected only a few times. The genes are TRBV7-2 and TRBJ2-3; no reliable D call. The CDR3 length is 12 residues. Between the trimmed V and J ends, which lost 6 bases and 0 bases, there was a span of 4 bases. The germline CDR1 and CDR2 sequences are SGHTA and FQGNSA. CDR3 sequence reads: CASRPSTDTQYF. The CDR3 coding sequence is TGTGCCAGCAGGCCTAGCACAGATACGCAGTATTTT.

With regard to this clonotype: The junction and the germline gene differ at one end; a read error may be behind it. The chain links TRBV7-7 to TRBJ2-2, with TRBD1 matching 9 bases. The CDR3 runs 13 residues. Germline V gene sequence: CDR1 SSHAT, CDR2 FNYEAQ (reference sequence). Here the CDR3 reads CASSRDRAGELFF. As DNA, the CDR3 is TGTGCTAGCAGCCGGGACAGGGCCGGGGAGCTGTTTTTT. The full variable domain, rest sourced from reference TRBV7-7 and TRBJ2-2, is GAGVSQSPRYKVTKRGQDVTLRCDPISSHATLYWYQQALGQGPEFLTYFNYEAQPDKSGLPSDRFSAERPEGSISTLTIQRTEQRDSAMYRCASSRDRAGELFFGEGSRLTVL.

Points on this clonotype: At one end the junction does not follow the germline gene, possibly because of a read error. V and J are TRBV7-2 and TRBJ2-1; D gene ambiguous. The CDR3 has 12 residues. Per germline, CDR1 SGHTA and CDR2 FQGNSA. Written as DNA, the CDR3 is TGTGCCAGCAGCTTACTACGCAATGGGCAGTTCTTC. The encoded protein is CASSLLRNGQFF.

DNA for the CDR3: TGTGCCAGCAGTATATCGACAAGGAGCTATGGCTACACCTTC. Its translation: CASSISTRSYGYTF. The rearrangement joins TRBV28 to TRBJ1-2; D not certain. The CDR3 has 14 residues. With 5 bases removed from V and 4 bases from J, the gap between germline ends came to 14 bases. CDR1 MDHEN and CDR2 SYDVKM come from the germline V gene.

The sample holds a few counts of this clonotype. The chain carries TRBV7-9 and TRBJ2-5; 8 bases are a match to TRBD2. This CDR3 region has 15 residues. The junction had 6 bases not matched to a gene; V was cut back by 4 bases and J by 2 bases. CDR1 and CDR2 (germline): SEHNR, FQNEAQ (reference sequence). The CDR3 region has the DNA TGTGCCAGCAGCTCCGGGAGCGGGGGACAAGAGACCCAGTACTTC. It specifies CASSSGSGGQETQYF. The full variable domain, rest sourced from reference TRBV7-9 and TRBJ2-5, is DTGVSQNPRHKITKRGQNVTFRCDPISEHNRLYWYRQTLGQGPEFLTYFQNEAQLEKSRLLSDRFSAERPKGSFSTLEIQRTEQGDSAMYLCASSSGSGGQETQYFGPGTRLLVL.

In this sample, this clonotype turned up a few times. The chain is built from TRBV5-1 and TRBJ2-5; TRBD2 matches 12 bases. Per the germline V gene, CDR1 is SGHRS and CDR2 is YFSETQ. The CDR3 runs 18 residues. The trim removed 0 bases at V and 0 bases at J, leaving 6 bases unmatched. The CDR3 region is CASSLGRTSGVYQETQYF. Written as DNA, the CDR3 is TGCGCCAGCAGCTTGGGAAGGACTAGCGGGGTGTACCAAGAGACCCAGTACTTC.